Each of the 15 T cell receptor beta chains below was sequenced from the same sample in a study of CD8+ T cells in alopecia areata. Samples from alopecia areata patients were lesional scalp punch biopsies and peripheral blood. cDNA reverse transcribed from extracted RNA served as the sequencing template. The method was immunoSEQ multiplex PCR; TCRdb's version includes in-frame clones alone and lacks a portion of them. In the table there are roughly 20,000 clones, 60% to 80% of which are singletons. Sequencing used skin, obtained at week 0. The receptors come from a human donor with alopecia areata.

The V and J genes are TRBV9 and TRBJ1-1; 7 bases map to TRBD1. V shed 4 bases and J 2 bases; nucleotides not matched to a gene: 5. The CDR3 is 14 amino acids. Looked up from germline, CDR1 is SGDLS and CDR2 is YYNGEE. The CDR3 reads CASSLSGGNTEAFF. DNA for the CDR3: TGTGCCAGCAGCCTATCAGGGGGAAACACTGAAGCTTTCTTT.

In nucleotides, the CDR3 is TGTGCCAGCAGTTTTTCCCAGAGCTCCTACGAGCAGTACTTC. Translation gives CASSFSQSSYEQYF. V gene TRBV27 combines with J gene TRBJ2-5; D not resolved. TRBJ2-7 explains the end of the DNA better; the J call may be wrong. CDR1 and CDR2 (germline): MNHEY, SMNVEV (reference sequence). CDR3 size: 14 residues.

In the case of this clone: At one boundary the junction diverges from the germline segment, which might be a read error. The CDR3 DNA sequence: TGTGCCAGCACCTTAGGGGGGCTGGGGGATACGCAGTATTTT. Its protein is CASTLGGLGDTQYF. The rearrangement uses TRBV11-1 and TRBJ2-3; D possibly uses TRBD1 or TRBD2 (6 bases each). Per germline, CDR1 SGHAT and CDR2 FQDESV (reference sequence). The CDR3 sequence is 14 residues long.

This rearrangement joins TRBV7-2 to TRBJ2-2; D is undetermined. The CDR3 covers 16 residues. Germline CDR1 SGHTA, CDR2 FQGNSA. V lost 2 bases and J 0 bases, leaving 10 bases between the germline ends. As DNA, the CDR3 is TGTGCCAGCAGCTTAACGCGGTTCGCGAACACCGGGGAGCTGTTTTTT. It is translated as CASSLTRFANTGELFF. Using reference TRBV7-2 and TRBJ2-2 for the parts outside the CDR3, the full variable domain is GAGVSQSPSNKVTEKGKDVELRCDPISGHTALYWYRQSLGQGLEFLIYFQGNSAPDKSGLPSDRFSAERTGGSVSTLTIQRTQQEDSAVYLCASSLTRFANTGELFFGEGSRLTVL.

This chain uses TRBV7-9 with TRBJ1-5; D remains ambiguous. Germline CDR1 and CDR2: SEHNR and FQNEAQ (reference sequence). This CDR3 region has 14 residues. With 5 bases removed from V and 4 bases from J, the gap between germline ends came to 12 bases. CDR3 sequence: CASSIGEGNQPQHF. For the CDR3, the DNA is TGTGCCAGCAGCATCGGAGAGGGTAATCAGCCCCAGCATTTT.

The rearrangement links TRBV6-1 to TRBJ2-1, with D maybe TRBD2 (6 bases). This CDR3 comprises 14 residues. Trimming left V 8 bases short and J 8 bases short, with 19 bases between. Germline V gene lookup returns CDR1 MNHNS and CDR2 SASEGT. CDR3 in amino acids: CASDRTTVGDEQFF. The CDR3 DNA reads TGTGCCAGCGATAGGACTACCGTTGGGGATGAGCAGTTCTTC.

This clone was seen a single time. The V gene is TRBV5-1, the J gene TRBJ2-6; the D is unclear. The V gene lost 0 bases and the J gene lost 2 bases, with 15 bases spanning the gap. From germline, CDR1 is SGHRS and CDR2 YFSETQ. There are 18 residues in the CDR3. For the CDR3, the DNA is TGCGCCAGCAGCTTGGCCGCAACCATCCGCCCTGGGGCCAACGTCCTGACTTTC. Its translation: CASSLAATIRPGANVLTF. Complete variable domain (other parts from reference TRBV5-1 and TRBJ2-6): KAGVTQTPRYLIKTRGQQVTLSCSPISGHRSVSWYQQTPGQGLQFLFEYFSETQRNKGNFPGRFSGRQFSNSRSEMNVSTLELGDSALYLCASSLAATIRPGANVLTFGAGSRLTVL.

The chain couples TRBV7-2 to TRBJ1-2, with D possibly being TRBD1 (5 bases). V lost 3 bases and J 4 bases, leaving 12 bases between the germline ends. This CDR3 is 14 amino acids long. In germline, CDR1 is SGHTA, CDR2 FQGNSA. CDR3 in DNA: TGTGCCAGCAGCTTGGAGGGACGGAGCTATGGCTACACCTTC. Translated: CASSLEGRSYGYTF.

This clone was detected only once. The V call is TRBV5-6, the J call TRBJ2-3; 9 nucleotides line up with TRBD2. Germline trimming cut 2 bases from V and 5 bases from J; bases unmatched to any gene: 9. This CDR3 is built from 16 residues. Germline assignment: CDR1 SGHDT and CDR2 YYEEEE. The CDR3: CASSFSAGGRVDTQYF. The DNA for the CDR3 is TGTGCCAGCAGCTTCTCGGCGGGGGGGCGGGTAGATACGCAGTATTTT.

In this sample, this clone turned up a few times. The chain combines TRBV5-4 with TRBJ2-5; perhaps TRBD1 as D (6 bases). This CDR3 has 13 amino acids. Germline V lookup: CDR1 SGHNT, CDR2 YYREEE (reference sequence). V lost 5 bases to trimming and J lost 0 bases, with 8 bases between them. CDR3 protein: CASRGQHQETQYF. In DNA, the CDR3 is TGTGCCAGCAGGGGACAACACCAAGAGACCCAGTACTTC.

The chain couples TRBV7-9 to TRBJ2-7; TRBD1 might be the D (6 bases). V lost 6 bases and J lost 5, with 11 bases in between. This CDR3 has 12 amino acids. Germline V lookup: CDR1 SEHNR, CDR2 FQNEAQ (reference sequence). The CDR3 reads CASRQGSNEQYF. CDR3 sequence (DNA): TGTGCCAGCAGACAGGGTAGTAACGAGCAGTACTTC.

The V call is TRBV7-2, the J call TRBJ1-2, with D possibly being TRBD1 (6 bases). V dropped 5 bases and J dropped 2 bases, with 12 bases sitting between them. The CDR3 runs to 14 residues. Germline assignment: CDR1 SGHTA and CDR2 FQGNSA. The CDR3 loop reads CASSRAGGNYGYTF. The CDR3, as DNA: TGTGCCAGCAGCAGAGCCGGGGGCAACTATGGCTACACCTTC.

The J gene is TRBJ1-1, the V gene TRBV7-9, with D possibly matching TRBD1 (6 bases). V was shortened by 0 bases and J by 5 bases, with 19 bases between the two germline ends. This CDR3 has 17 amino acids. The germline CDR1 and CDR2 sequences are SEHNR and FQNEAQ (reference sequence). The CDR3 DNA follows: TGTGCCAGCAGCTTAGCGACAGTGGGGGGGCGCGGTACTGAAGCTTTCTTT. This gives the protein CASSLATVGGRGTEAFF.

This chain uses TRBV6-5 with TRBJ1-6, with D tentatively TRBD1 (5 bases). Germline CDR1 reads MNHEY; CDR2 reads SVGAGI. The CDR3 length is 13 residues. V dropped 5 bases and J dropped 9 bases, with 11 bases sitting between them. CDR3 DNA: TGTGCCAGCAGTCGTAGGGGTATTTCACCCCTCCACTTT. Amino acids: CASSRRGISPLHF.

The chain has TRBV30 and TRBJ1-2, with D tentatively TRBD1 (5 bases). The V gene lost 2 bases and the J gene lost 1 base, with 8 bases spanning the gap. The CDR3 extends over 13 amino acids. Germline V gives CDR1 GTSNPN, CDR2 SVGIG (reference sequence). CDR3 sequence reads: CAWSRDDNYGYTF. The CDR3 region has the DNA TGTGCCTGGAGTAGGGACGATAACTATGGCTACACCTTC.